These T cell receptor beta chains were read from a single sample in a study of cytotoxic CD8 clonotypes in ibrutinib-treated CLL. Measured with immunoSEQ multiplex PCR; TCRdb has only the in-frame clones, and not every one. The table includes approximately 280,000 clones, approximately 76% detected once. Sequencing used PBMCs, obtained at disease progression, from a patient treated with ibrutinib. The receptors here all came from a human donor with chronic lymphocytic leukemia. Each CDR3 is given with its conserved first and last residue.

v_call	j_call	cdr3_aa
TRBV5-1	TRBJ1-1	CASSYDRPGTEAFF
TRBV2	TRBJ2-5	CASSEAVWETQYF
TRBV6-6	TRBJ1-4	CASSYSTGLNEKLFF
TRBV28	TRBJ1-2	CASISSRGAYGYTF
TRBV7-9	TRBJ2-6	CASTSAPFSGANVLTF
TRBV18	TRBJ1-4	CASSSRQGHEKLFF
TRBV4-3	TRBJ2-3	CASSQRVAGVTDTQYF
TRBV28	TRBJ2-3	CASSLFRGPDTQYF
TRBV4-2	TRBJ1-3	CASSQAQGIGNTIYF
TRBV28	TRBJ2-1	CASSPRLAGGRDEQFF
TRBV6-1	TRBJ2-7	CASSGREWYEQYF
TRBV5-1	TRBJ2-1	CASRTADRTTIEQFF
TRBV2	TRBJ2-2	CASSWHNANTGELFF
TRBV11-1	TRBJ1-6	CASSRGQGDSPLHF
TRBV5-8	TRBJ1-2	CASSFLSLGQGFYGYTF
TRBV5-1	TRBJ2-5	CASGRRGQETQYF
TRBV11-3	TRBJ2-7	CASSLVGGRALCEQYF
TRBV5-1	TRBJ2-5	CASSLGGRAEETQYF
TRBV9	TRBJ2-1	CASSVDAGSEQFF
TRBV29-1	TRBJ2-1	CSVEDIMERSEQFF
TRBV2	TRBJ2-1	CAMSSGSYNEQFF
TRBV2	TRBJ2-5	CASSEDRGREETQYF
TRBV11-2	TRBJ2-3	CASSLPMTGGVTDTQYF
TRBV6-1	TRBJ2-3	CASSGRTSGSTDTQYF
TRBV28	TRBJ2-1	CASSFTVLSSYNEQFF